Within the sample, the clone carrying this T cell receptor (beta chain) is large (0.1 to 1%). Its matching antigen is unknown. Germline and junction disagree at one end, which may indicate a read error. This specimen comes from a study of siplizumab effects on memory and regulatory T cells. TCRdb keeps only in-frame clones here, not all; method: immunoSEQ multiplex PCR. The sample yields about 15,000 clones, approximately 45% seen once. Cells that made up the mixed lymphocyte reaction were cocultured at 37°C for under 7 days. The CDR3 contains 14 residues. In germline, CDR1 is SGHRS, CDR2 YFSETQ. The TCR originated in a human donor in good health; the cells came from an allogeneic mixed lymphocyte reaction. Some clones in this sample may be carry-over from other donors' samples. The sample taken for sequencing was CFSE-low (dividing) CD4+ T cells sorted from an allogeneic mixed lymphocyte reaction. This chain connects TRBV5-1 to TRBJ2-5, with unresolved D. DNA of the CDR3: TGCGCCAGCAGCTTGGACAGAGACCAAGGGACCCAGTACTTC. Protein sequence: CASSLDRDQGTQYF.